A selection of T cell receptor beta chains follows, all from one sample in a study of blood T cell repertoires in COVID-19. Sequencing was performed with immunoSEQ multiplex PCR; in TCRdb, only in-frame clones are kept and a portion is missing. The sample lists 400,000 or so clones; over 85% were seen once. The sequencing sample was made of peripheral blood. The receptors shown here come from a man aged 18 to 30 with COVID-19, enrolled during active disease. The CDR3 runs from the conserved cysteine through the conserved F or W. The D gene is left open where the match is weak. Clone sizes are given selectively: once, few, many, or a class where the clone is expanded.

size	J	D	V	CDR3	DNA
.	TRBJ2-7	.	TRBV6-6	CASSLARNEQYF	TGTGCCAGCAGCCTAGCGCGGAACGAGCAGTACTTC
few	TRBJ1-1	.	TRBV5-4	CASSTDKIREAFF	TGTGCCAGCAGCACGGACAAAATTCGCGAAGCTTTCTTT
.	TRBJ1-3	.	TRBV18	CASSPQGTGNTIYF	TGTGCCAGCTCACCACAGGGGACTGGAAACACCATATATTTT
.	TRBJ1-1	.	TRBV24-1	CAITGPGGEAFF	TGTGCCATTACGGGGCCCGGGGGTGAAGCTTTCTTT
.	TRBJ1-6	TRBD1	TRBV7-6	CASSLRPALWDRGTYNSPLHF	TGTGCCAGCAGCTTGCGTCCAGCGTTGTGGGACAGGGGGACCTATAATTCACCCCTCCACTTT
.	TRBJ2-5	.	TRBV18	CASSKGRVLQETQYF	TGTGCCAGCTCGAAGGGCAGGGTTCTCCAAGAGACCCAGTACTTC
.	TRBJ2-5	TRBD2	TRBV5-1	CASSLSPGLAGEGTQYF	TGCGCCAGCAGCTTGTCCCCCGGACTAGCGGGAGAGGGGACCCAGTACTTC
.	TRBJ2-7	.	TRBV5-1	CASSLESYEQYF	TGCGCCAGCAGCTTGGAGAGCTACGAGCAGTACTTC
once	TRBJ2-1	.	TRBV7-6	CASSPQGSHYIGEQFF	TGTGCCAGCAGCCCGCAGGGCTCGCATTATATTGGGGAGCAGTTCTTC
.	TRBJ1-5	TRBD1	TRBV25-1	CASSGAGGDQPQHF	TGTGCCAGCAGTGGGGCAGGGGGCGATCAGCCCCAGCATTTT
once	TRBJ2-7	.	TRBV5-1	CASSIKDCLF	TGCGCCAGCAGCATCAAGGACTGCCTCTTC
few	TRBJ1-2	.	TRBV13	CASSLGQGYGYTF	TGTGCCAGCAGCTTAGGGCAGGGTTATGGCTACACCTTC
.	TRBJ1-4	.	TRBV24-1	CATSESGVGNEKLFF	TGTGCCACCAGTGAATCAGGGGTTGGTAATGAAAAACTGTTTTTT
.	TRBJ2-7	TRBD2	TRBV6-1	CASSEGGTSIHEQYF	TGTGCCAGCAGTGAAGGGGGGACTAGCATCCACGAGCAGTACTTC
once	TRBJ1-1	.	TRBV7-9	CASSLGFWSRDTEAFF	TGTGCCAGCAGCTTAGGATTTTGGTCCCGGGACACTGAAGCTTTCTTT
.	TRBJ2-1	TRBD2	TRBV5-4	CASSPGGATSGGATHEQFF	TGTGCCAGCAGCCCCGGCGGGGCGACTAGCGGGGGGGCCACCCATGAGCAGTTCTTC
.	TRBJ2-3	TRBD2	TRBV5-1	CASSLPLAGGTSTDTQYF	TGCGCCAGCAGCTTGCCACTAGCGGGGGGAACTAGCACAGATACGCAGTATTTT
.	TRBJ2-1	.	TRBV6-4	CASSPSRGPYNEQFF	TGTGCCAGCAGCCCAAGCAGGGGACCATACAATGAGCAGTTCTTC
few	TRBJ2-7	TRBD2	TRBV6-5	CASSLTWSGGEQYF	TGTGCCAGCAGCCTAACCTGGAGCGGGGGCGAGCAGTACTTC
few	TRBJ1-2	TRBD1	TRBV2	CASTVGGTGSGYTF	TGTGCCAGCACAGTAGGGGGGACAGGGAGCGGCTACACCTTC
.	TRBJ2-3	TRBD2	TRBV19	CASSIGAGAGYTDTQYF	TGTGCCAGTAGTATAGGAGCGGGAGCGGGGTACACAGATACGCAGTATTTT
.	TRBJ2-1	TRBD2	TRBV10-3	CAISEGTRRNNEQFF	TGTGCCATCAGTGAGGGGACTAGACGTAACAATGAGCAGTTCTTC
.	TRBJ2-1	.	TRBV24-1	CATKDSYNEQFF	TGTGCCACCAAGGACAGTTACAATGAGCAGTTCTTC
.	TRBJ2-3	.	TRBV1	CTSSLWTSGARDTQYF	TGCACCAGCAGCCTTTGGACTAGCGGGGCCCGGGATACGCAGTATTTT
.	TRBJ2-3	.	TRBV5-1	CASSLALTGYGTDTQYF	TGCGCCAGCAGCTTGGCCCTCACAGGGTATGGCACAGATACGCAGTATTTT
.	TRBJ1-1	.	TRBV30	CAWRDLRQIEAFF	TGTGCCTGGAGGGACTTGAGGCAGATTGAAGCTTTCTTT
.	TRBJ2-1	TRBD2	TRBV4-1	CASSQATSGVDEQFF	TGCGCCAGCAGCCAAGCTACTAGCGGGGTGGATGAGCAGTTCTTC
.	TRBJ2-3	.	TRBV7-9	CASSPRGGGTSTDTQYF	TGTGCCAGCAGCCCCCGAGGTGGCGGAACTAGCACAGATACGCAGTATTTT
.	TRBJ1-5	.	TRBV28	CASTPGGSQPQHF	TGTGCCAGCACCCCGGGGGGGAGTCAGCCCCAGCATTTT
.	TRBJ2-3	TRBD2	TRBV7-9	CASSSASGRGGPTDTQYF	TGTGCCAGCAGCTCCGCTAGCGGGAGAGGGGGCCCCACAGATACGCAGTATTTT
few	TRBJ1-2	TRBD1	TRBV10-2	CASSESVGQGNGYTF	TGCGCCAGCAGTGAGTCGGTGGGACAGGGGAATGGCTACACCTTC
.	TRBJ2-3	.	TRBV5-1	CASSREITDTQYF	TGCGCCAGCAGCCGGGAGATCACAGATACGCAGTATTTT
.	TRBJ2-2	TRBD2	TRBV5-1	CASSPNGGAANTGELFF	TGCGCCAGCAGCCCCAACGGGGGGGCCGCGAACACCGGGGAGCTGTTTTTT
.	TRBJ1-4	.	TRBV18	CASSRTGIVEKLFF	TGTGCCAGCTCACGTACAGGGATCGTGGAAAAACTGTTTTTT
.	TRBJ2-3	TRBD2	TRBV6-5	CASSSGGLPDTQYF	TGTGCCAGCTCGAGCGGGGGCCTGCCAGATACGCAGTATTTT
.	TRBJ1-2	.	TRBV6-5	CASSYSISSNYGYTF	TGTGCCAGCAGTTACTCGATCAGTTCGAACTATGGCTACACCTTC
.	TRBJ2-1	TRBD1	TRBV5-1	CASSLGGQPSYNEQFF	TGCGCCAGCAGCTTGGGGGGACAGCCTTCCTACAATGAGCAGTTCTTC
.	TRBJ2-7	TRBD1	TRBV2	CASSDREGQGPSYEQYF	TGTGCCAGCAGTGACCGTGAGGGACAGGGGCCATCCTACGAGCAGTACTTC
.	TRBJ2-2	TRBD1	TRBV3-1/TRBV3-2	CASSQEPGQARLFF	TGTGCCAGCAGCCAGGAGCCGGGACAGGCTCGGCTGTTTTTT
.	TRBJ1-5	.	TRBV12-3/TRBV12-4	CASSVDRNQPQHF	TGTGCCAGCAGTGTCGACAGAAATCAGCCCCAGCATTTT